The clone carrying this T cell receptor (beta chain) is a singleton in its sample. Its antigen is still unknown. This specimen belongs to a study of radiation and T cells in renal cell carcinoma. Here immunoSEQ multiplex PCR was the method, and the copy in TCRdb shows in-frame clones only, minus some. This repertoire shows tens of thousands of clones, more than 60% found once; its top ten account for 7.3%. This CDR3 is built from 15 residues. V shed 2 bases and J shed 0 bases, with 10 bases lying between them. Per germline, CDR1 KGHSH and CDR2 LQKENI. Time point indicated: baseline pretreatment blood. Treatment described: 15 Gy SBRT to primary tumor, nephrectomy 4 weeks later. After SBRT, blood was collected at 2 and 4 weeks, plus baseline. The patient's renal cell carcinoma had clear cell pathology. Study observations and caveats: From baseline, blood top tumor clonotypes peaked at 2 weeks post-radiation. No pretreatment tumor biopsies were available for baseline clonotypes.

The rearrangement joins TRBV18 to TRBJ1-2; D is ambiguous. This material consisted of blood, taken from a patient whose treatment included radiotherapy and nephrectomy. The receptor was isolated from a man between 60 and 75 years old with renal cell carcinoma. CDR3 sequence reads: CASSPLNSPNYGYTF. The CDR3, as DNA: TGTGCCAGCTCACCATTGAACAGTCCTAACTATGGCTACACCTTC. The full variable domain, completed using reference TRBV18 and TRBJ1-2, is NAGVMQNPRHLVRRRGQEARLRCSPMKGHSHVYWYRQLPEEGLKFMVYLQKENIIDESGMPKERFSAEFPKEGPSILRIQQVVRGDSAAYFCASSPLNSPNYGYTFGSGTRLTVV.